This T cell receptor beta chain was found in a study of T cell repertoires in cytomegalovirus infection. This clonotype was counted between two and nine times. Its antigen is not known. Whole-study findings and limits: The cumulative frequency of public TCR beta families identified carriers of CMV plus the relevant HLA.

TCRdb used MiXCR to reprocess the reads, holding one entry per CDR3 protein. In the table there are 95,000 to 150,000 distinct CDR3 sequences, more than 25% of which are singletons. The input for sequencing was CD8+ T cells from cultured PBMCs, taken from culture after CMV antigen stimulation. This clonotype was obtained from a human donor in good health (CMV status not recorded). Some clones in this sample may be carry-over from other donors' samples.

CDR3 sequence (DNA): TGTGCCTCAAAGTTGCCAGGGGGCGGGGAGCAGTACTTC. It yields the protein CASKLPGGGEQYF. This rearrangement joins TRBV28 to TRBJ2-7; 8 nucleotides align to TRBD1. With 11 bases clipped from V and 7 bases from J, the junction kept 13 bases outside the gene matches. The CDR3 sequence is 13 residues long. Germline CDR1 and CDR2: MDHEN and SYDVKM.